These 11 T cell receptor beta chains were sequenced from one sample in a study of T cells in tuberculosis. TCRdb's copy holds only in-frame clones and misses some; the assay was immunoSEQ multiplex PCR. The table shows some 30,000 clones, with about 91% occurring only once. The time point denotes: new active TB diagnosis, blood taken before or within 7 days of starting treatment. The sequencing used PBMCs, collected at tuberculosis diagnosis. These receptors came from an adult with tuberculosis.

CDR3 sequence: CASPGTGAGANVLTF. DNA of the CDR3: TGTGCCAGCCCCGGGACAGGGGCTGGGGCCAACGTCCTGACTTTC. This chain links TRBV2 with TRBJ2-6; 10 positions agree with TRBD1. Per germline, CDR1 SNHLY and CDR2 FYNNEI. The V segment lost 8 bases and the J segment 2 bases; nucleotides outside the gene matches: 3. The CDR3 spans 15 residues.

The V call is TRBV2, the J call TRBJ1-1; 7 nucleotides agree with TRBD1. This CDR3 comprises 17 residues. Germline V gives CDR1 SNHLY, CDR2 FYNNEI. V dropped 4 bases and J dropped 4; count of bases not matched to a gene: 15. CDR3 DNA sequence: TGTGCCAGCAGTGCGCGAATCGGGACAGATTTCGGCACTGAAGCTTTCTTT. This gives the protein CASSARIGTDFGTEAFF.

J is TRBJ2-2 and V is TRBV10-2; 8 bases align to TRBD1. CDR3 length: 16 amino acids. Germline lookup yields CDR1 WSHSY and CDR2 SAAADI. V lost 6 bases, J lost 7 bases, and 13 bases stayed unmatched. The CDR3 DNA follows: TGCGCCAGCAGCTATGACAGGGGCATTAGTGGCGGGGAGCTGTTTTTT. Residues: CASSYDRGISGGELFF.

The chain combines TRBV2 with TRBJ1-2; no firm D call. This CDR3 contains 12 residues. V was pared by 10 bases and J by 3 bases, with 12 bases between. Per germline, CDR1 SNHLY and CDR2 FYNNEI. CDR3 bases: TGTGCCACCGGCTTAACAGACTATGGCTACACCTTC. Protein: CATGLTDYGYTF.

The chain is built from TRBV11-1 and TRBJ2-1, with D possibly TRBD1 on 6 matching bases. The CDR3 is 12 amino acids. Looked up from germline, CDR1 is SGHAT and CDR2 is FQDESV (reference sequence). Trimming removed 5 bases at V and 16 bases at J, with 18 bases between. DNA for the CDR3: TGTGCCAGCAGCATACCGACAGGCCCTCAATTCTTC. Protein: CASSIPTGPQFF.

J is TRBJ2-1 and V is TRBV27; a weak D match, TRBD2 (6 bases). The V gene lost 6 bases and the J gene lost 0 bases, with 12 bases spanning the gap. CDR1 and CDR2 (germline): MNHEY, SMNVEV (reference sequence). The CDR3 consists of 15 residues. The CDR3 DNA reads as TGTGCCAGCAGCAGGGACTTCAGCTCCTACAATGAGCAGTTCTTC. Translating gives CASSRDFSSYNEQFF.

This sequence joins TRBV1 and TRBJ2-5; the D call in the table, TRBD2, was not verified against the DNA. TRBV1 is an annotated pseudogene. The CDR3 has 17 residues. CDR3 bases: TGCACCAGCAGCCCCCTCGGTCAGGCGAACGGGGGGACGACCCAGTACTTC. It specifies CTSSPLGQANGGTTQYF.

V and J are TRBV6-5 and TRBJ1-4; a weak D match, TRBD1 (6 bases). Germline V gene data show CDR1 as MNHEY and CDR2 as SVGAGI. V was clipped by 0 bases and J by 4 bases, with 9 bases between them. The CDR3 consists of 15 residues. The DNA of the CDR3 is TGTGCCAGCAGTTACTCGGGGGCTAGTAATGAAAAACTGTTTTTT. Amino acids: CASSYSGASNEKLFF.

As DNA, the CDR3 is TGTGCCACCAGCAGAGATCGGACTAGCGGGAACGAGCAGTACTTC. Its translation: CATSRDRTSGNEQYF. The V and J genes are TRBV15 and TRBJ2-7; 12 nucleotides align to TRBD2. With V trimmed by 0 bases and J by 5 bases, 2 bases remained unmatched. The CDR3 is 15 amino acids. Germline-derived CDR1 and CDR2 are LNHNV and YYDKDF (reference sequence).

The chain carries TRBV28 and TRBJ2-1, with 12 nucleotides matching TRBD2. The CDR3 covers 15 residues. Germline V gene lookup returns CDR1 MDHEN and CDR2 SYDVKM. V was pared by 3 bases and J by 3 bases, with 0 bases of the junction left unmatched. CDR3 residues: CASSLTSGSYNEQFF. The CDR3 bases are TGTGCCAGCAGTTTGACTAGCGGGAGCTACAATGAGCAGTTCTTC.

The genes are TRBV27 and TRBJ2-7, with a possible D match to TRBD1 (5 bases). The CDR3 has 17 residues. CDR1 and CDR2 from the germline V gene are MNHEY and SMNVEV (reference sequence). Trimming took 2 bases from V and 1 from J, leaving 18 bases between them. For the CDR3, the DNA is TGTGCCAGCAGTTTAAAGTTTAAGACAGTTCCTTCCTACGAGCAGTACTTC. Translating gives CASSLKFKTVPSYEQYF.